One and the same sample provided the 25 T cell receptor beta chains below, sequenced in a study of T cells in Graves' hyperthyroidism and ophthalmopathy. TCR beta CDR3 region amplification was performed from RNA transcripts. Researchers ran a first-round RT-PCR on the TCR CDR3 using the HTBI primer set. TCRdb recomputed calls from the multiplex PCR reads with MiXCR, one row per CDR3 protein. The data show roughly 630,000 distinct CDR3 sequences, 15% to 17% seen once. The specimen was blood. The receptors derive from a woman aged 25-40 years with Graves' hyperthyroidism.

This clonotype was seen once. Just one base apart from a much larger clone, this may be a read error. V usage is TRBV27 and J usage is TRBJ2-1, with 11 bases aligning to TRBD2. From germline, CDR1 is MNHEY and CDR2 SMNVEV (reference sequence). CDR3 length equals 16 residues. J lost 4 bases, V lost 11 bases, and 13 bases had no gene match. CDR3 DNA: TGTGCCGGCAACCTTAGCGGGAGGGGCCTATACAATGAGCAGTTCTTC. Translated: CAGNLSGRGLYNEQFF.

The chain uses TRBV6-2 or TRBV6-3 and TRBJ2-3; 13 nucleotides align to TRBD2. The CDR3 totals 19 residues. The germline gives CDR1 MNHEY, CDR2 SVGEGT. V shed 6 bases and J 1 base; nucleotides not matched to a gene: 13. The CDR3 DNA is TGTGCCAGCAGACCGACTAGCGGGAGGACCATTCATGGCACAGATACGCAGTATTTT. Residues: CASRPTSGRTIHGTDTQYF.

This clonotype was recorded many times. The chain employs TRBV3-1 and TRBJ1-4; D is unclear. This CDR3 contains 15 residues. Trimming shortened V by 0 bases and J by 7 bases, and 12 bases separated the two germline ends. The germline gives CDR1 LGHDT, CDR2 YNNKEL (reference sequence). For the CDR3, the DNA is TGTGCCAGCAGCCAAGATATGCGGTGGGGTGAAAAACTGTTTTTT. Residues: CASSQDMRWGEKLFF.

This clonotype was seen repeatedly, ten times or more. CDR3 sequence reads: CASNSGRANNEQFF. The CDR3 bases are TGTGCCAGCAATAGCGGGAGGGCCAATAATGAGCAGTTCTTC. This chain joins TRBV27 and TRBJ2-1, with 11 bases lining up with TRBD2. Trimming removed 7 bases from V and 7 bases from J; junction bases left unmatched: 6. The CDR3 loop spans 14 amino acids. Germline V lookup: CDR1 MNHEY, CDR2 SMNVEV (reference sequence).

This clonotype was observed at least ten times. CDR3 DNA sequence: TGTGCCAGCAGCTTAGAGGGGGGGACTAACAATGAGCAGTTCTTC. This encodes CASSLEGGTNNEQFF. The chain is built from TRBV7-2 and TRBJ2-1, with a tentative D call TRBD2 (7 bases). The CDR3 contains 15 residues. From germline, CDR1 is SGHTA and CDR2 FQGNSA. The V end lost 1 base, the J end lost 5 bases, and 12 bases lay between the germline ends.

This clonotype was detected ten times or more. The rearrangement joins TRBV7-2 to TRBJ1-6, with 9 bases fitting TRBD1. There are 17 residues in the CDR3. The germline CDR1 and CDR2 sequences are SGHTA and FQGNSA. The ends lost 4 bases at V and 8 bases at J; junction bases unmatched: 12. Here the CDR3 DNA reads TGTGCCAGCAGCTCGTTAAAGTCCACAGGGGGCTATTCACCCCTCCACTTT. It encodes CASSSLKSTGGYSPLHF.

This clonotype was recorded many times. This chain uses TRBV11-2 with TRBJ2-5; D unresolved. V was trimmed by 4 bases and J by 0 bases, leaving 21 bases between them. The germline V gene has CDR1 SGHAT and CDR2 FQNNGV. This CDR3 is 18 amino acids long. CDR3 DNA: TGTGCCAGCAGCTCGGACGGGCGGCGACTTGTGTACCAAGAGACCCAGTACTTC. Its protein product is CASSSDGRRLVYQETQYF. Full variable domain (remainder filled in from reference TRBV11-2 and TRBJ2-5): EAGVAQSPRYKIIEKRQSVAFWCNPISGHATLYWYQQILGQGPKLLIQFQNNGVVDDSQLPKDRFSAERLKGVDSTLKIQPAKLEDSAVYLCASSSDGRRLVYQETQYFGPGTRLLVL.

This clonotype was recorded at least ten times. This chain uses TRBV20-1 with TRBJ2-7; the match to TRBD1 covers 11 bases. J gave up 2 bases and V 0 bases, and 6 bases lay outside the gene matches. This CDR3 is 16 amino acids long. Germline-derived CDR1 and CDR2 are DFQATT and SNEGSKA (reference sequence). In DNA form, the CDR3 reads TGCAGTGCTAGAGATACGCCGGGACAGGGGGCCTACGAGCAGTACTTC. Residues: CSARDTPGQGAYEQYF.

This clonotype was found a few times. The chain employs TRBV4-3 and TRBJ1-6; possible D gene TRBD1, 5 bases. The CDR3 runs to 14 residues. Trimming took 3 bases from V and 14 from J, leaving 17 bases between them. CDR1 and CDR2 (germline): LGHNA, YSLEER. CDR3 DNA: TGCGCCAGCAGCCACTCCGACACCAGGGAGTCCCTCCACTTT. Translated, it gives CASSHSDTRESLHF.

Comments on this clonotype: This may arise from a read error, as a much more abundant clone is one base away. This chain links TRBV27 with TRBJ2-1; D possibly corresponds to TRBD2 (5 bases). The V and J ends lost 5 bases and 6 bases respectively, with 20 bases between them. The CDR3 has 16 amino acids. CDR1 and CDR2 from the germline V gene are MNHEY and SMNVEV (reference sequence). The CDR3: CASSLSDGRSCNEQFF. As DNA, the CDR3 is TGTGCCAGCAGTCTGTCTGATGGGAGAAGCTGCAATGAGCAGTTCTTC.

The V gene is TRBV7-2, the J gene TRBJ2-1; TRBD2 is a possible D gene (5 bases). The CDR3 length is 15 residues. The V gene's germline CDR1 is SGHTA and CDR2 FQGNSA. V shed 3 bases and J shed 5 bases, with 14 bases lying between them. The CDR3, as DNA: TGTGCCAGCAGCTTCGGGATTTCCGCTAACAATGAGCAGTTCTTC. Encoded protein: CASSFGISANNEQFF.

This clonotype showed up just a few times. This may be a read error, as it is one base from a much larger clone. The J gene is TRBJ2-7, the V gene TRBV18; TRBD1 agrees at 7 bases. The germline gives CDR1 KGHSH, CDR2 LQKENI. The CDR3 consists of 12 residues. In nucleotides, the CDR3 is TGTGCCTGCTCACCAGACAGGGACGAGCAGTACTTC. Amino acids: CACSPDRDEQYF.

Worth noting for this clonotype: A much larger clone lies one base from this, so it may be a read error. The gene calls are TRBV27 and TRBJ1-2; a possible D gene is TRBD1 (5 bases). Trimming removed 2 bases at V and 5 bases at J, with 12 bases between. The CDR3 extends over 14 amino acids. CDR1 and CDR2 from the germline V gene are MNHEY and SMNVEV (reference sequence). CDR3 region: CASSLVEAGYGYTF. CDR3 DNA sequence: TGTGCCAGCAGTTTAGTAGAGGCAGGGTATGGCTACACCTTC.

This clonotype was recorded at least ten times. This chain links TRBV15 with TRBJ2-1, with D perhaps matching TRBD2 (5 bases). V was clipped by 3 bases and J by 9 bases, with 9 bases between them. CDR1 is LNHNV, CDR2 YYDKDF, per germline (reference sequence). The CDR3 has 12 residues. The CDR3 nucleotides read TGTGCCACCAGCAGGGAGGTGGGTGAGCAGTTCTTC. Translated, it gives CATSREVGEQFF.

This clonotype has only a few counts. J is TRBJ2-1 and V is TRBV15, with 9 bases fitting TRBD1. Germline V gives CDR1 LNHNV, CDR2 YYDKDF (reference sequence). This CDR3 region has 15 residues. The J segment lost 2 bases and the V segment lost 10 bases, leaving 9 bases of the junction unmatched. CDR3 DNA: TGTGCCATATCACAGGGGGCCCTAACCTACAATGAGCAGTTCTTC. It specifies CAISQGALTYNEQFF.

This clonotype has a count of ten or more. The chain couples TRBV5-1 to TRBJ2-1; D gene ambiguous. This CDR3 region has 12 residues. Trimming removed 9 bases at V and 7 bases at J, with 14 bases between. The germline gives CDR1 SGHRS, CDR2 YFSETQ. Here the CDR3 DNA reads TGCGCCACCGGAGAGACGCGGAATGAGCAGTTCTTC. Translating it yields CATGETRNEQFF.

The chain combines TRBV5-1 with TRBJ2-2; 8 positions agree with TRBD2. From germline, CDR1 is SGHRS and CDR2 YFSETQ. V gave up 1 base and J gave up 5 bases; unmatched junction bases: 16. This CDR3 is 19 amino acids long. The CDR3 loop is CASSLYSSGAGVGTGELFF. The DNA of the CDR3 is TGCGCCAGCAGCTTGTACTCTTCGGGAGCGGGAGTGGGGACCGGGGAGCTGTTTTTT.

The chain carries TRBV6-4 and TRBJ2-3; unclear D gene. V shed 4 bases and J shed 1 base, with 9 bases lying between them. The germline CDR1 and CDR2 sequences are MRHNA and SNTAGT. The CDR3 is 14 residues long. The CDR3 loop is CASSAEVGTDTQYF. The CDR3, as DNA: TGTGCCAGCAGTGCCGAAGTAGGCACAGATACGCAGTATTTT.

This clonotype was seen many times. The V call is TRBV5-1, the J call TRBJ2-7; no reliable D call. With 0 bases removed from V and 6 bases from J, the gap between germline ends came to 10 bases. The CDR3 extends over 13 amino acids. Looked up from germline, CDR1 is SGHRS and CDR2 is YFSETQ. The CDR3 loop reads CASSLDGLSEQYF. The CDR3 bases are TGCGCCAGCAGCTTGGATGGGCTCTCCGAGCAGTACTTC.

The sample holds many counts of this clonotype. CDR3 DNA: TGTGCCAGCTCGTCCAGGACCCTGAACACTGAAGCTTTCTTT. Protein sequence: CASSSRTLNTEAFF. The chain carries TRBV18 and TRBJ1-1; D unclear. The CDR3 spans 14 residues. The V and J ends lost 6 bases and 0 bases respectively, with 11 bases between them. From germline, CDR1 is KGHSH and CDR2 LQKENI.

The table lists this clonotype with many counts. This chain links TRBV2 with TRBJ2-6; 7 nucleotides line up with TRBD1. Trimming took 3 bases from V and 1 from J; bases not matched to a gene: 9. Germline-derived CDR1 and CDR2 are SNHLY and FYNNEI. The CDR3 is 18 amino acids. CDR3 sequence: CASSDPGQTTSGANVLTF. The CDR3 DNA is TGTGCCAGCAGTGATCCGGGACAGACAACTTCTGGGGCCAACGTCCTGACTTTC.

This clonotype was detected a few times. The genes are TRBV20-1 and TRBJ2-1, with D perhaps matching TRBD2 (6 bases). The CDR3 is made up of 15 amino acids. Germline-derived CDR1 and CDR2 are DFQATT and SNEGSKA (reference sequence). Deletions cut 5 bases from V and 6 bases from J, with 20 bases between. CDR3 bases: TGCAGTGCTGGTTACATAGCGGATCGTACCAATGAGCAGTTCTTC. Residues: CSAGYIADRTNEQFF.

This clonotype has at least ten counts. The V gene is TRBV20-1, the J gene TRBJ2-7; TRBD1 is a possible D gene (6 bases). V dropped 3 bases and J dropped 6 bases, with 21 bases sitting between them. The CDR3 is made up of 15 amino acids. Germline V lookup: CDR1 DFQATT, CDR2 SNEGSKA (reference sequence). CDR3 sequence reads: CSASGRTDGIGEQYF. The CDR3 DNA sequence: TGCAGTGCTAGCGGCAGGACAGATGGGATAGGCGAGCAGTACTTC.

This clonotype was picked up many times. The V gene is TRBV20-1, the J gene TRBJ2-2, with 8 bases matching TRBD1. V was clipped by 3 bases and J by 5 bases; unmatched bases: 8. Per the germline V gene, CDR1 is DFQATT and CDR2 is SNEGSKA (reference sequence). The length of the CDR3 is 15 residues. CDR3 in amino acids: CSARRRQGMTGELFF. The CDR3 nucleotides are TGCAGTGCTAGGAGGAGACAGGGGATGACCGGGGAGCTGTTTTTT.

This clonotype was counted many times. The gene calls are TRBV30 and TRBJ1-5; 7 bases fit TRBD1. V lost 5 bases to trimming and J lost 4 bases; unmatched junction nucleotides: 8. CDR3 length equals 14 residues. Germline V lookup: CDR1 GTSNPN, CDR2 SVGIG (reference sequence). The CDR3 reads CAWQTGNNNQPQHF. CDR3 DNA: TGTGCCTGGCAGACAGGGAACAATAATCAGCCCCAGCATTTT.